This T cell receptor (beta chain) derives from a study of tumor and adjacent non-tumor tissue in lung cancer. General study results and limits: Tumor tissue had significantly higher TCR diversity than normal lung. Tumor TCR diversity, when higher, was linked to shorter survival. Normal lung showed higher cumulative top 100 clone frequency than tumor.

RNA was extracted from bulk tissue without any cell sorting. Donors were chemotherapy-naive, newly diagnosed lung cancer surgical patients in China, August–late 2014. A modified ARM-PCR protocol with three rounds of nested PCR amplified TCRbeta. TCRdb reanalysed the multiplex PCR reads using MiXCR and keeps one entry per CDR3 protein. Among under 150,000 distinct CDR3 sequences listed, around three fifths were seen once. Germline CDR1 is SQVTM and CDR2 is ANQGSEA. This CDR3 has 12 amino acids. Comment on this clonotype: The antigen is not known. The junction departs from germline at one end; a sequencing error may be responsible.

The receptor was isolated from a man aged 30-40 years with non-small cell lung cancer. Sequencing input: lung tumor tissue. V gene TRBV29-1 combines with J gene TRBJ1-1; TRBD1 is a possible D gene (5 bases). CDR3 coding DNA: TGCAGCGCCCAGGGTTGGGTGACTGTAGCTTTTTTT. Amino acid sequence: CSAQGWVTVAFF.